This TCR beta chain was obtained from a study of radiotherapy plus CTLA-4 blockade in lung cancer. Notes on the study in general: Subsequent to radiotherapy plus ipilimumab, tumor-derived TCR clones underwent expansion in blood. It was early blood T cell clone dynamics, with interferon-beta, that reportedly best predicted response.

Clones were sequenced by immunoSEQ multiplex PCR, and TCRdb holds only the in-frame ones, with some missing. Among tens of thousands of clones, 84% were seen once, and the ten largest hold 4.8%. The CDR3 has 14 amino acids. V dropped 0 bases and J dropped 3 bases, with 8 bases sitting between them. CDR1 is SGHKS, CDR2 YYEKEE, per germline (reference sequence). As regards this clone: Antigen specificity is unknown.

Material: peripheral blood, obtained from a patient treated with radiotherapy plus ipilimumab. The TCR sequence derives from a human donor with non-small cell lung cancer whose response to radiotherapy plus ipilimumab could not be evaluated. The chain combines TRBV5-5 with TRBJ2-3; no clear D. The CDR3 coding sequence is TGTGCCAGCAGCTTGGACAGAAATACAGATACGCAGTATTTT. Its protein product is CASSLDRNTDTQYF.